Listed below are T cell receptor beta chains from one sample, sequenced in a study of beta chain features in type 1 diabetes. Sequenced by immunoSEQ multiplex PCR; TCRdb stores in-frame clones only, minus some. The sample consists of roughly 730,000 clones, about an eighth of them appearing once. Material: naive CD4+ T cells from blood. The receptors come from a man aged 18 to 35 with type 1 diabetes. Each CDR3 is given with its conserved first and last residue. A D gene is named only where the DNA matches it firmly. Size is stated for part of the rows, as once, few or many counts, or as a class when the clone is expanded.

>few|TRBD2|TRBV7-7|TRBJ2-3
TGTGCCAGCAGCTTGGGGCTAGCGGGGCACACAGATACGCAGTATTTT
CASSLGLAGHTDTQYF
>few|TRBD1|TRBV30|TRBJ1-5
TGTGCCTGGAGTTCACATCGGGGGACAGATAGCAATCAGCCCCAGCATTTT
CAWSSHRGTDSNQPQHF
>.|TRBD1|TRBV10-2|TRBJ2-1
TGCGCCAGCGGATCCGGGACAGCAACCTACAATGAGCAGTTCTTC
CASGSGTATYNEQFF
>.|.|TRBV29-1|TRBJ1-3
TGCAGCGTTGAGTGGGACTCTGGAAACACCATATATTTT
CSVEWDSGNTIYF
>few|.|TRBV5-1|TRBJ1-1
TGCGCCAGCAACCCCTCGACGGCCTCCACTGAAGCTTTCTTT
CASNPSTASTEAFF
>.|TRBD1|TRBV29-1|TRBJ2-7
TGCAGCGTCCGGACAGGGGGCGAGTACGAGCAGTACTTC
CSVRTGGEYEQYF
>few|.|TRBV28|TRBJ1-3
TGTGCCAGCATCGGTCTCAGCTCTGGAAACACCATATATTTT
CASIGLSSGNTIYF
>few|.|TRBV6-5|TRBJ2-1
TGTGCCAGCAGGGCCTCGGTTGCCTACAATGAGCAGTTCTTC
CASRASVAYNEQFF
>.|.|TRBV27|TRBJ1-1
TGTGCCAGCAGTTTTGAAGGCTACACTGAAGCTTTCTTT
CASSFEGYTEAFF
>few|.|TRBV2|TRBJ1-5
TGTGCCAGCAGTGGACAGGCCGGTTATAGCAATCAGCCCCAGCATTTT
CASSGQAGYSNQPQHF
>few|TRBD2|TRBV30|TRBJ2-3
TGTGCCTGGAGTGTACAAGCGGGGGCCGCCGCAGATACGCAGTATTTT
CAWSVQAGAAADTQYF
>.|.|TRBV30|TRBJ1-2
TGTGCCTGGAGTCAGGAGGACAGCCAAAGCTATGGCTACACCTTC
CAWSQEDSQSYGYTF
>few|.|TRBV5-1|TRBJ1-5
TGCGCCAGCAGCTTGGCCCCGGGGGCTAGCAATCAGCCCCAGCATTTT
CASSLAPGASNQPQHF
>.|.|TRBV7-8|TRBJ1-2
TGTGCCAGCAGCGCACCGGGCGCCGGTCCTCGCTATGGCTACACCTTC
CASSAPGAGPRYGYTF
>.|TRBD1|TRBV30|TRBJ1-4
TGTGCCTGGAGTGTCGGGACAGGCCCCGAAAAACTGTTTTTT
CAWSVGTGPEKLFF
>few|.|TRBV29-1|TRBJ1-3
TGCAGCGTTGAGACAGGCCAAAGCTCTGGAAACACCATATATTTT
CSVETGQSSGNTIYF